This entry lists 18 T cell receptor beta chains sequenced from one sample in a study of T cell responses to AZD1222 COVID-19 vaccine. Libraries were prepared by immunoSEQ multiplex PCR; TCRdb keeps only in-frame clonotypes and omits some of them. Among about 93,000 clones listed, 75% to 90% were seen once. The source was peripheral blood, collected on day 0 of AZD1222 vaccination. The receptors here all came from an adult in good health.

The chain links TRBV7-8 to TRBJ2-1; TRBD2 agrees at 11 bases. The trim removed 1 base at V and 3 bases at J, leaving 2 bases unmatched. Germline assignment: CDR1 SGHVS and CDR2 FQNEAQ. The CDR3 is made up of 16 amino acids. The CDR3 here is CASSLVAGGDYNEQFF. The CDR3 nucleotides read TGTGCCAGCAGCTTAGTAGCGGGAGGGGACTACAATGAGCAGTTCTTC.

The chain joins TRBV3-1 (or the pseudogene TRBV3-2) to TRBJ1-3, with a weak D call TRBD1 (6 bases). The CDR3 runs 15 residues. The V and J ends lost 1 base and 4 bases respectively, with 11 bases between them. CDR1 and CDR2 (germline): LGHDT, YNNKEL (reference sequence). The CDR3 DNA reads TGTGCCAGCAGCCAAGGCACAGGGCCGGGAAACACCATATATTTT. Protein: CASSQGTGPGNTIYF.

This clone was seen more than once but under ten times. The chain links TRBV3-1 (or the pseudogene TRBV3-2) to TRBJ2-7; 8 nucleotides line up with TRBD2. The ends lost 4 bases at V and 6 bases at J; junction bases unmatched: 20. The CDR3 totals 18 residues. The germline gives CDR1 LGHDT, CDR2 YNNKEL (reference sequence). Here the CDR3 reads CASSPWGLAGIPEGEQYF. CDR3 nucleotide sequence: TGTGCCAGCAGCCCATGGGGGCTAGCGGGCATTCCCGAGGGCGAGCAGTACTTC.

The V call is TRBV18, the J call TRBJ1-2; no firm D call. Germline V lookup: CDR1 KGHSH, CDR2 LQKENI. The CDR3 loop spans 17 amino acids. V was pared by 3 bases and J by 0 bases, with 17 bases between. This chain's CDR3 is CASSPPGLSAANYGYTF. Written as DNA, the CDR3 is TGTGCCAGCTCACCTCCGGGTCTATCAGCAGCTAACTATGGCTACACCTTC. The full variable domain, completed using reference TRBV18 and TRBJ1-2, is NAGVMQNPRHLVRRRGQEARLRCSPMKGHSHVYWYRQLPEEGLKFMVYLQKENIIDESGMPKERFSAEFPKEGPSILRIQQVVRGDSAAYFCASSPPGLSAANYGYTFGSGTRLTVV.

V is TRBV2 and J is TRBJ2-7; 9 bases agree with TRBD1. After removal of 8 bases from V and 3 bases from J, the junction contained 5 bases not matched to a gene. CDR3 size: 13 residues. In germline, CDR1 is SNHLY, CDR2 FYNNEI. CDR3 amino acids: CASGGQGSYEQYF. CDR3 sequence (DNA): TGTGCCAGCGGCGGACAGGGGAGCTACGAGCAGTACTTC. Full variable domain (remainder filled in from reference TRBV2 and TRBJ2-7): EPEVTQTPSHQVTQMGQEVILRCVPISNHLYFYWYRQILGQKVEFLVSFYNNEISEKSEIFDDQFSVERPDGSNFTLKIRSTKLEDSAMYFCASGGQGSYEQYFGPGTRLTVT.

V usage is TRBV7-2 and J usage is TRBJ1-2, with D possibly TRBD1 on 6 matching bases. Germline CDR1 and CDR2: SGHTA and FQGNSA. The CDR3 contains 13 residues. Trimming shortened V by 1 base and J by 8 bases, and 11 bases separated the two germline ends. CDR3 in amino acids: CASSLVGAGGYTF. In nucleotides, the CDR3 is TGTGCCAGCAGCTTAGTGGGGGCTGGGGGCTACACCTTC.

The chain is built from TRBV5-4 and TRBJ2-7, with 8 bases that match TRBD2. CDR1 SGHNT and CDR2 YYREEE come from the germline V gene (reference sequence). The CDR3 contains 16 residues. The J segment lost 2 bases and the V segment lost 0 bases, leaving 7 bases of the junction unmatched. The CDR3 coding sequence is TGTGCCAGCAGCTTGGCGTCTAGCGGGTTACCCTACGAGCAGTACTTC. This gives the protein CASSLASSGLPYEQYF.

The chain combines TRBV5-4 with TRBJ1-5; 7 nucleotides agree with TRBD1. Germline assignment: CDR1 SGHNT and CDR2 YYREEE (reference sequence). V dropped 4 bases and J dropped 4; count of bases not matched to a gene: 11. CDR3 length: 16 amino acids. The CDR3 bases are TGTGCCAGCAGCCGGCAGGAGAAGGGACAGAATCAGCCCCAGCATTTT. This translates into CASSRQEKGQNQPQHF.

The V gene is TRBV19, the J gene TRBJ1-3; unclear D gene. V gave up 3 bases and J gave up 0 bases, with 9 bases separating them. Germline lookup yields CDR1 LNHDA and CDR2 SQIVND (reference sequence). This CDR3 is 15 amino acids long. The CDR3 region is CASSIRRSSGNTIYF. CDR3 in DNA: TGTGCCAGTAGTATTAGACGGTCCTCTGGAAACACCATATATTTT. The full variable domain, rest sourced from reference TRBV19 and TRBJ1-3, is DGGITQSPKYLFRKEGQNVTLSCEQNLNHDAMYWYRQDPGQGLRLIYYSQIVNDFQKGDIAEGYSVSREKKESFPLTVTSAQKNPTAFYLCASSIRRSSGNTIYFGEGSWLTVV.

The chain couples TRBV28 to TRBJ1-1; tentative D call: TRBD1 (5 bases). CDR1 MDHEN and CDR2 SYDVKM come from the germline V gene. The CDR3 is 15 amino acids. Trimming removed 9 bases from V and 1 base from J, with 18 bases in between. This CDR3 reads CASEGPRSSNTEAFF. CDR3 DNA sequence: TGTGCCAGTGAGGGGCCAAGGTCCTCGAACACTGAAGCTTTCTTT.

The V gene is TRBV29-1, the J gene TRBJ1-4; D perhaps matches TRBD1 (6 bases). Germline V lookup: CDR1 SQVTM, CDR2 ANQGSEA. Trimming took 5 bases from V and 4 from J, leaving 14 bases between them. The CDR3 is 14 amino acids. CDR3 sequence reads: CSVLRGQGNEKLFF. CDR3 in DNA: TGCAGCGTTTTGCGGGGGCAGGGTAATGAAAAACTGTTTTTT.

The chain links TRBV18 to TRBJ1-1, with 8 bases identical to TRBD1. The ends lost 3 bases at V and 4 bases at J; junction bases unmatched: 4. CDR1 and CDR2 from the germline V gene are KGHSH and LQKENI. CDR3 length: 14 residues. The CDR3 here is CASSPRGQGTEAFF. CDR3 bases: TGTGCCAGCTCACCCAGGGGGCAGGGCACTGAAGCTTTCTTT.

The J gene is TRBJ2-7, the V gene TRBV18; 8 bases match TRBD2. CDR1 is KGHSH and CDR2 is LQKENI in the germline V gene. The junction had 9 bases not matched to a gene; V was cut back by 3 bases and J by 5 bases. The CDR3 loop spans 15 amino acids. CDR3 loop: CASSPASGGAHEQYF. DNA of the CDR3: TGTGCCAGCTCACCGGCCTCGGGGGGGGCTCACGAGCAGTACTTC.

The V gene is TRBV7-8, the J gene TRBJ2-1; D perhaps matches TRBD2 (6 bases). Germline lookup yields CDR1 SGHVS and CDR2 FQNEAQ. The length of the CDR3 is 12 residues. V lost 7 bases and J lost 9, with 13 bases in between. Written as DNA, the CDR3 is TGTGCCAGCATTGAGTCGGAGGGTGAGCAGTTCTTC. It translates to CASIESEGEQFF.

The rearrangement joins TRBV5-1 to TRBJ1-1; 11 bases fit TRBD1. Germline CDR1 is SGHRS and CDR2 is YFSETQ. CDR3 length: 15 amino acids. V trimming: 3 bases; J trimming: 5 bases; junction bases outside the gene matches: 6. The CDR3 sequence: CASSSRTGGWTEAFF. In DNA form, the CDR3 reads TGCGCCAGCAGCTCAAGGACAGGGGGCTGGACTGAAGCTTTCTTT.

The chain employs TRBV11-3 and TRBJ1-1; 8 bases agree with TRBD1. Germline V CDR1 and CDR2: SGHNT, YENEEA. This CDR3 is 14 amino acids long. Germline trimming cut 5 bases from V and 2 bases from J; bases unmatched to any gene: 4. CDR3 nucleotides: TGTGCCAGCAGCCTTACAGGGGGAAACACTGAAGCTTTCTTT. Translating gives CASSLTGGNTEAFF.

Worth noting for this clone: The same CDR3 can be traced to other DNA sequences in this sample. The V and J genes are TRBV18 and TRBJ1-2; D unclear. Germline lookup yields CDR1 KGHSH and CDR2 LQKENI. The length of the CDR3 is 13 residues. V lost 3 bases to trimming and J lost 2 bases, with 7 bases between them. The CDR3 sequence is CASSPDSNYGYTF. The CDR3, as DNA: TGTGCCAGCTCACCCGACTCAAACTATGGCTACACCTTC.

This rearrangement joins TRBV7-9 to TRBJ1-1; weak D call: TRBD1 (5 bases). The ends were cut back, 5 bases at V and 3 bases at J, with 10 bases in the middle. The germline CDR1 and CDR2 sequences are SEHNR and FQNEAQ (reference sequence). This CDR3 has 13 amino acids. CDR3 DNA: TGTGCCAGCAGCCCGGACACTTACACTGAAGCTTTCTTT. It specifies CASSPDTYTEAFF.